One and the same sample provided the 2 T cell receptor beta chains below, sequenced in a study of T cell changes during pregnancy in multiple sclerosis. Repertoires were generated with immunoSEQ multiplex PCR, while TCRdb's copy carries only in-frame clones and drops some. The sample has fewer than 75,000 clones, about nine tenths seen once. Sequenced material: peripheral blood, taken in the first trimester of pregnancy. The source of these receptors is a female donor with multiple sclerosis, enrolled in a pregnancy study.

The V and J genes are TRBV5-1 and TRBJ2-1, with 8 nucleotides matching TRBD2. The CDR3 length is 15 residues. Trimming removed 0 bases from V and 7 bases from J; junction bases left unmatched: 6. The germline gives CDR1 SGHRS, CDR2 YFSETQ. The CDR3 DNA is TGCGCCAGCAGCTTGGCAGCGGGGGCCAGGAATGAGCAGTTCTTC. Protein product: CASSLAAGARNEQFF.

The chain carries TRBV7-9 and TRBJ1-1, with 7 positions matching TRBD1. The CDR3 is 16 amino acids. Germline V gene sequence: CDR1 SEHNR, CDR2 FQNEAQ (reference sequence). With 0 bases clipped from V and 3 bases from J, the junction kept 7 bases outside the gene matches. CDR3 DNA sequence: TGTGCCAGCAGCTTAGCCTTGCGACAGGGACACACTGAAGCTTTCTTT. It codes for CASSLALRQGHTEAFF.